These 9 T cell receptor beta chains came from one sample sequenced in a study of identifying expanded T cells in peripheral blood (dated by TCRdb to the late 2010s). The library was obtained by the immunoSEQ multiplex PCR assay. Here the immuneACCESS table is served through TCRdb, limited to in-frame sequences with V and J called. Missing clones are a known gap in these copies; in checked studies unresolved V genes cover under half, and the rest lacks a known reason. Across this sample there are about 58,000 clones, with roughly nine tenths seen only once. The ten biggest clones cover about 3.7% of the sample. The sequenced sample was blood. The source is a person between 18 and 75 years old in good health.

J is TRBJ2-2 and V is TRBV4-3, with 10 bases matching TRBD1. V lost 1 base and J lost 6; bases outside the gene matches: 5. This CDR3 is 16 amino acids long. From germline, CDR1 is LGHNA and CDR2 YSLEER. For the CDR3, the DNA is TGCGCCAGCAGCCAAGGGACAGGGGGGGTGGCCGGGGAGCTGTTTTTT. Amino acid sequence: CASSQGTGGVAGELFF.

This chain connects TRBV7-6 to TRBJ1-1; D not resolved. CDR3 length: 13 amino acids. The V gene's germline CDR1 is SGHVS and CDR2 FNYEAQ. V lost 3 bases to trimming and J lost 1 base, with 6 bases between them. This CDR3 reads CASSLVGNTEAFF. CDR3 coding DNA: TGTGCCAGCAGCTTGGTGGGGAACACTGAAGCTTTCTTT.

The V gene is TRBV4-3, the J gene TRBJ2-7; the match to TRBD1 covers 9 bases. Trimming removed 3 bases from V and 2 bases from J; junction bases left unmatched: 5. Germline values: CDR1 LGHNA, CDR2 YSLEER. The CDR3 extends over 15 amino acids. The CDR3, as DNA: TGCGCCAGCAGCCAGTGGACAGGGGTCCCCTACGAGCAGTACTTC. The encoded protein is CASSQWTGVPYEQYF.

The V gene is TRBV10-3, the J gene TRBJ2-4; TRBD1 is a possible D gene (7 bases). Trimming took off 3 bases at V and 7 bases at J, with 13 bases between the two ends. The CDR3 totals 14 residues. Germline V gives CDR1 ENHRY, CDR2 SYGVKD. The CDR3 protein is CAISEGGGANIQYF. In DNA, the CDR3 is TGTGCCATCAGTGAAGGAGGGGGCGCGAACATTCAGTACTTC.

This clone was seen once. The chain's CDR3 is CAISERGREGRYEQFF. The CDR3 bases are TGTGCCATCAGTGAGCGGGGACGGGAGGGTAGGTATGAGCAGTTCTTC. The V call is TRBV10-3, the J call TRBJ2-1; TRBD2 agrees at 8 bases. V trimming: 2 bases; J trimming: 8 bases; junction bases outside the gene matches: 11. Germline CDR1 reads ENHRY; CDR2 reads SYGVKD. This CDR3 is 16 amino acids long.

The chain has TRBV18 and TRBJ1-2; 7 bases line up with TRBD1. Germline CDR1 is KGHSH and CDR2 is LQKENI. J lost 2 bases, V lost 8 bases, and 8 bases had no gene match. The CDR3 covers 14 residues. The CDR3 DNA reads TGTGCCAGCACCCCGGGACAGACCAACTATGGCTACACCTTC. The encoded protein is CASTPGQTNYGYTF.

This clone was recorded once. The chain recombines TRBV10-3 with TRBJ2-2; D not certain. This CDR3 region has 16 residues. CDR1 ENHRY and CDR2 SYGVKD come from the germline V gene. V was shortened by 2 bases and J by 6 bases, with 16 bases between the two germline ends. The DNA of the CDR3 is TGTGCCATCAGTGAGACCCGGGCCAGCTTCCCCGGGGAGCTGTTTTTT. This encodes CAISETRASFPGELFF.

The V and J genes are TRBV5-4 and TRBJ1-4; 8 positions agree with TRBD1. The germline gives CDR1 SGHNT, CDR2 YYREEE (reference sequence). V was clipped by 4 bases and J by 7 bases; unmatched bases: 6. This CDR3 is built from 14 residues. CDR3 sequence reads: CASSISGTGEKLFF. The CDR3 DNA follows: TGTGCCAGCAGCATATCCGGGACAGGTGAAAAACTGTTTTTT. Full variable domain (rest looked up from reference TRBV5-4 and TRBJ1-4): ETGVTQSPTHLIKTRGQQVTLRCSSQSGHNTVSWYQQALGQGPQFIFQYYREEENGRGNFPPRFSGLQFPNYSSELNVNALELDDSALYLCASSISGTGEKLFFGSGTQLSVL.

This clone was observed a handful of times. The chain carries TRBV28 and TRBJ2-7; a weak D match, TRBD2 (5 bases). Looked up from germline, CDR1 is MDHEN and CDR2 is SYDVKM. V was trimmed by 3 bases and J by 2 bases, leaving 11 bases between them. The CDR3 runs 14 residues. In DNA, the CDR3 is TGTGCCAGCAGTTTTTCGACGGGAACCTACGAGCAGTACTTC. Protein: CASSFSTGTYEQYF.